This TCR beta chain was sequenced during a study of blood T cells in healthy people across ages. Researchers report isolating at least 6 million PBMCs per sample. With a J-beta primer mix and a sample-barcoded 5' primer, a second PCR ran roughly 7 to 11 cycles. A single record per CDR3 protein comes from TCRdb applying MiXCR to the 5' RACE reads. The data hold over 1.5 million distinct CDR3 sequences, with about 50% observed a single time. In germline, CDR1 is DFQATT, CDR2 SNEGSKA (reference sequence). This CDR3 spans 15 amino acids. General study results and limits: It was the long-lived donors that had more naive CD4+ cells and higher diversity than aged donors.

Turning to this clonotype: The antigen is not known.

Sequences were obtained from blood. The sequence was obtained from a woman aged 40 to 49 in good health. V and J are TRBV20-1 and TRBJ2-7, with D possibly called TRBD1 or TRBD2 (5 bases each). The end of the DNA is better explained by TRBJ2-4, so the J call may be wrong. The CDR3 here is CSAPLRGRTKNIQYF. CDR3 DNA: TGCAGTGCTCCTCTCCGGGGACGCACCAAAAACATTCAGTACTTC.